The source of this TCR beta chain is a study of shared T cell receptors in the human thymus (dated by TCRdb to the early 2020s). Looking at the study overall: The study examined how the human thymus generates shared, self-reactive T-cell receptor alpha chains.

The receptor library was made with the immunoSEQ multiplex PCR assay. What TCRdb holds here is the immuneACCESS table cut down to in-frame rearrangements. Part of the clones is not present; checked against another copy, under half of the missing clones reflect an unresolved V gene, and the others are unexplained. For this sample the table gives 500,000 to 850,000 clones, of which more than 75% were detected only once. The ten largest clones take up 0.0094% of the sample. Turning to this clone: The antigen it recognizes is unknown. The input lacks base qualities; no much larger clone sits a single base away.

CDR1 and CDR2 were assigned from the germline V gene as LGHNT and FRNRAP. V is pruned by 5 bases and J by 0 bases, leaving 7 bases of the junction without a gene match. The cysteine opens and the phenylalanine closes a CDR3 of 16 amino acids. Only the CDR3 DNA is retained, 48 bases long and in frame from the first base. The same sample was also used in a study of human thymus T cells. Taken from the second paper: The donors were immunologically healthy infants in Finland who had open corrective cardiac surgery for congenital heart defects. Thymus tissue was obtained as surgical resects removed during corrective cardiac surgery. Both the thymic and the peripheral blood repertoires appeared to show biased V and J gene segment usage. The related research found that thymic TCR repertoires overlapped highly between unrelated individuals. The study characterized TCR alpha and beta repertoires from about 8 infant thymus samples and four related peripheral blood samples. Donor ages ranging from roughly 7 to 250 days were recorded, and over 5 male and two female infants were included in the cohort. After being mechanically released from the tissue, thymocytes were kept at -70 degrees C in pellets of about 9.5-30 million cells. A QIAsymphony instrument was used to extract genomic DNA from the frozen cell pellets. The immunoSEQ multiplex PCR assay was used to amplify the TCRB and TCRAD loci from a standardized quantity of quality-controlled genomic DNA. The V(D)J region was spanned by amplicons of a length sufficient to cover the CDR3 and to identify V and J genes. Through the commercial immunoSEQ service, the amplicons were sequenced on an Illumina platform. Primer bias and sequencing errors were corrected as previously described, and TCRAD and TCRB were defined on the basis of the IMGT database. Repertoires were analysed with immunoSEQ Analyzer 3.0 and VDJTools, covering basic statistics, V/J segment usage, diversity estimates, rarefaction and pairwise overlap. Diversity was estimated using the Chao1, ChaoE, Efron-Thisted, Shannon and inverse Simpson indices, and was also estimated on datasets down-sampled to the size of the smallest sample. Repertoire overlap was determined by strict matching of CDR3 nucleotide sequence, V gene and J gene, and Jaccard-based multidimensional scaling clustering was applied. On average, thymus samples gave 650,000 to 1,000,000 unique TCRB clonotypes, whereas blood samples gave 75,000 to 95,000.

This chain joins TRBV12-5 to TRBJ2-1, with 7 middle bases fitting TRBD1. Source material: thymocytes. The clonotype comes from a boy younger than two with a congenital heart defect. Donor details come from another sample of the same person, matched by shared clones. The sequenced DNA is TGTGCTAGTGGTCCGACAGGGCCTAGCTCCTACAATGAGCAGTTCTTC. Its protein product is CASGPTGPSSYNEQFF.